A single sample gave rise to the 14 T cell receptor beta chains below, sequenced in a study of shared clonotypes between healthy human individuals. This table comes from immunoSEQ multiplex PCR, and its TCRdb copy is limited to in-frame clones, with some not included. This sample has 1,400,000 or so clones; approximately 98.5% occur once, and the top ten carry approximately 0.4%. Specimen: naive CD4+ T cells sorted from blood. Subset defined: CD45RA+ positively selected. These receptors were taken from a man aged 25-45 years in good health.

The chain recombines TRBV11-2 with TRBJ2-1, with no clear D. V gave up 5 bases and J gave up 10 bases, with 12 bases separating them. The CDR3 totals 12 residues. The V gene's germline CDR1 is SGHAT and CDR2 FQNNGV. CDR3 sequence (DNA): TGTGCCAGCAGCCCTAACTCGGTCGAGCAGTTCTTC. Protein: CASSPNSVEQFF.

The chain couples TRBV30 to TRBJ2-7; the D gene could be TRBD1 or TRBD2 (5 bases each). Trimming took off 1 base at V and 4 bases at J, with 14 bases between the two ends. CDR3 length: 14 amino acids. CDR1 is GTSNPN, CDR2 SVGIG, per germline (reference sequence). CDR3 residues: CAWSGSTWGYEQYF. CDR3 in DNA: TGTGCCTGGAGTGGTAGCACTTGGGGGTACGAGCAGTACTTC.

The chain carries TRBV5-4 and TRBJ1-1; no definite D call. Germline V gene lookup returns CDR1 SGHNT and CDR2 YYREEE (reference sequence). This CDR3 contains 14 residues. Trimming shortened V by 1 base and J by 4 bases, and 11 bases separated the two germline ends. The CDR3 sequence is CASSLRQESTEAFF. The CDR3 DNA reads TGTGCCAGCAGCTTGAGGCAGGAGTCCACTGAAGCTTTCTTT.

This clone was seen a single time. This chain joins TRBV5-4 and TRBJ2-5, with D uncertain. Germline V gene lookup returns CDR1 SGHNT and CDR2 YYREEE (reference sequence). CDR3 length: 14 amino acids. Trimming took off 3 bases at V and 2 bases at J, with 11 bases between the two ends. The CDR3 region has the DNA TGTGCCAGCAGCTCGGCGGCCAGGCAAGAGACCCAGTACTTC. This codes for CASSSAARQETQYF.

A single count supports this clone. For the CDR3, the DNA is TGTGCCAGCAGTGAATCGGGCTTACGGACAGTCTCCTACGAGCAGTACTTC. Amino acid sequence: CASSESGLRTVSYEQYF. The chain recombines TRBV6-1 with TRBJ2-7; possible D gene TRBD1, 6 bases. CDR3 length equals 17 residues. CDR1 and CDR2 from the germline V gene are MNHNS and SASEGT. V dropped 2 bases and J dropped 0 bases, with 17 bases sitting between them.

This chain connects TRBV11-3 to TRBJ2-1, with 10 bases identical to TRBD2. Trimming cost V 5 bases and J 0 bases; bases outside gene matches: 7. The CDR3 loop spans 17 amino acids. Germline V gene sequence: CDR1 SGHNT, CDR2 YENEEA. This CDR3 is CASSLRTSGSSYNEQFF. The CDR3 nucleotides read TGTGCCAGCAGCCTCAGGACTAGCGGAAGCTCCTACAATGAGCAGTTCTTC.

This clone was observed a single time. The gene calls are TRBV28 and TRBJ1-1, with 7 nucleotides matching TRBD1. This CDR3 spans 14 amino acids. Germline lookup yields CDR1 MDHEN and CDR2 SYDVKM. Trimming took 6 bases from V and 4 from J; bases not matched to a gene: 8. Here the CDR3 DNA reads TGTGCCAGCAGGCCCGCCGGGACAGTCACTGAAGCTTTCTTT. This gives the protein CASRPAGTVTEAFF.

The chain carries TRBV18 and TRBJ2-2; the D call may be TRBD1 or TRBD2 (5 bases each). There are 16 residues in the CDR3. Germline assignment: CDR1 KGHSH and CDR2 LQKENI. The germline V and J ends were trimmed by 3 bases and 6 bases, with 17 bases remaining between them. The DNA of the CDR3 is TGTGCCAGCTCACCGAGACTCGAGGGGTACGCCGGGGAGCTGTTTTTT. It codes for CASSPRLEGYAGELFF. The whole variable domain, remainder taken from reference TRBV18 and TRBJ2-2, is NAGVMQNPRHLVRRRGQEARLRCSPMKGHSHVYWYRQLPEEGLKFMVYLQKENIIDESGMPKERFSAEFPKEGPSILRIQQVVRGDSAAYFCASSPRLEGYAGELFFGEGSRLTVL.

The rearrangement links TRBV6-4 to TRBJ2-2; D gene ambiguous. Germline V CDR1 and CDR2: MRHNA, SNTAGT. This CDR3 region has 16 residues. Trimming pared 6 bases from V and 6 bases from J, leaving 20 bases between. The CDR3 region has the DNA TGTGCCAGCAGCGCTCTCGGCGCTAATGGCCCCGGGGAGCTGTTTTTT. Amino acids: CASSALGANGPGELFF.

The genes are TRBV21-1 and TRBJ1-5; the table gives TRBD1 as D, unverified against the DNA. TRBV21-1 is labeled a pseudogene. This CDR3 has 16 amino acids. CDR3 sequence reads: CASSTEQGLSNQPQHF. The CDR3 nucleotides are TGTGCCAGCAGCACCGAACAGGGGTTAAGCAATCAGCCCCAGCATTTT.

This chain links TRBV18 with TRBJ2-2; unclear D gene. Trimming pared 3 bases from V and 6 bases from J, leaving 8 bases between. The CDR3 has 13 residues. Per the germline V gene, CDR1 is KGHSH and CDR2 is LQKENI. DNA for the CDR3: TGTGCCAGCTCACCGAAGGATTCCGGGGAGCTGTTTTTT. Translated, it gives CASSPKDSGELFF.

The chain links TRBV10-3 to TRBJ2-2; TRBD2 matches at 10 bases. Germline values: CDR1 ENHRY, CDR2 SYGVKD. CDR3 length: 20 residues. The V and J ends lost 4 bases and 0 bases, in that order; junction bases with no gene match: 14. CDR3 residues: CAISVGGASGSPANTGELFF. CDR3 DNA sequence: TGTGCCATCAGTGTTGGGGGGGCTAGCGGGAGTCCTGCGAACACCGGGGAGCTGTTTTTT.

The chain carries TRBV7-9 and TRBJ2-5; 9 bases fit TRBD1. There are 16 residues in the CDR3. V trimming: 0 bases; J trimming: 2 bases; junction bases outside the gene matches: 4. Per the germline V gene, CDR1 is SEHNR and CDR2 is FQNEAQ (reference sequence). The CDR3 reads CASSLASDRGQETQYF. The CDR3 DNA is TGTGCCAGCAGCTTAGCATCGGACAGGGGTCAAGAGACCCAGTACTTC.

The rearrangement uses TRBV7-3 and TRBJ2-7, with 8 bases fitting TRBD1. J lost 2 bases, V lost 5 bases, and 5 bases had no gene match. This CDR3 region has 14 residues. Germline V gene sequence: CDR1 SGHTA, CDR2 FQGTGA. This chain's CDR3 is CASSPSGGPYEQYF. CDR3 bases: TGTGCCAGCAGCCCCTCAGGGGGCCCCTACGAGCAGTACTTC.